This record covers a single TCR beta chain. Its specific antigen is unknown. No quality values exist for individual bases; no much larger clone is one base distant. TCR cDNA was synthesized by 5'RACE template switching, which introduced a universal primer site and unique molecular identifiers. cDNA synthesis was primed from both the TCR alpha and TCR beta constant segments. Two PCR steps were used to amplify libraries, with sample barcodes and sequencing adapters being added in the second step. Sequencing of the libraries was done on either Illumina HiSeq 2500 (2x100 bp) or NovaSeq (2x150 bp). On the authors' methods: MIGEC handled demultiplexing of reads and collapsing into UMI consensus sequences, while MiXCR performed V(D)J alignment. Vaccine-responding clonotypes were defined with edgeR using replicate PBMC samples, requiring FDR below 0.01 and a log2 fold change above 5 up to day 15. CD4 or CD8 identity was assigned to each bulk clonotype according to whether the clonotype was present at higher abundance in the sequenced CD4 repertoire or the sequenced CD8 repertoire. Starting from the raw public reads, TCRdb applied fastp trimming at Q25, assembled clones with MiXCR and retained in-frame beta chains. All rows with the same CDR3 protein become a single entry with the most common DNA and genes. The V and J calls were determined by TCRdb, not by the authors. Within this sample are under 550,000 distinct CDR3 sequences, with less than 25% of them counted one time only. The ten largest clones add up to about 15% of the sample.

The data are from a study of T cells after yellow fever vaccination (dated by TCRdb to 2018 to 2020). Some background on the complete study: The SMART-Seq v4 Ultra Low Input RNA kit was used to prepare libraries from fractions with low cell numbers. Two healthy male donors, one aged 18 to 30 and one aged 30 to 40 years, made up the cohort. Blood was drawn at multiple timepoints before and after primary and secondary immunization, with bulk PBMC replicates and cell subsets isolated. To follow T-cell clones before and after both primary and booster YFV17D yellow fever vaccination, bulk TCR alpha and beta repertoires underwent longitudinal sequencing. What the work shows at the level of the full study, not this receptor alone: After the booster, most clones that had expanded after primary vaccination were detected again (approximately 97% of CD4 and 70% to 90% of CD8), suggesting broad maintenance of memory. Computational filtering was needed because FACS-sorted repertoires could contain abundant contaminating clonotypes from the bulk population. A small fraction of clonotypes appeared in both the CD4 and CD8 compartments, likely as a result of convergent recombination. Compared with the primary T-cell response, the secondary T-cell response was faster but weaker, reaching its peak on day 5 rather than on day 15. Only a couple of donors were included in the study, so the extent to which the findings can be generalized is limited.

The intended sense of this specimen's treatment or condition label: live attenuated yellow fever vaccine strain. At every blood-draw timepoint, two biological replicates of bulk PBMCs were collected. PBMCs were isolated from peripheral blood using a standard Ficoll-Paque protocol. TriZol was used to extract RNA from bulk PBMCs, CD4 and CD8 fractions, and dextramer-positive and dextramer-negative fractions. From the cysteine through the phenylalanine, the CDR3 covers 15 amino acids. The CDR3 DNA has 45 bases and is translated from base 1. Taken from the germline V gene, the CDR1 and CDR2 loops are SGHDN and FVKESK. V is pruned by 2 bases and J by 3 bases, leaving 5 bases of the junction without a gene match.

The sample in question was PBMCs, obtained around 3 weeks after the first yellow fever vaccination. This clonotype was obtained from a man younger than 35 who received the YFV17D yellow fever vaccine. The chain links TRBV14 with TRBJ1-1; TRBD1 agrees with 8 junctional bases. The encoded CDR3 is CASSQSRGRDTEAFF. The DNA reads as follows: TGTGCCAGCAGCCAATCCAGGGGGCGAGACACTGAAGCTTTCTTT.